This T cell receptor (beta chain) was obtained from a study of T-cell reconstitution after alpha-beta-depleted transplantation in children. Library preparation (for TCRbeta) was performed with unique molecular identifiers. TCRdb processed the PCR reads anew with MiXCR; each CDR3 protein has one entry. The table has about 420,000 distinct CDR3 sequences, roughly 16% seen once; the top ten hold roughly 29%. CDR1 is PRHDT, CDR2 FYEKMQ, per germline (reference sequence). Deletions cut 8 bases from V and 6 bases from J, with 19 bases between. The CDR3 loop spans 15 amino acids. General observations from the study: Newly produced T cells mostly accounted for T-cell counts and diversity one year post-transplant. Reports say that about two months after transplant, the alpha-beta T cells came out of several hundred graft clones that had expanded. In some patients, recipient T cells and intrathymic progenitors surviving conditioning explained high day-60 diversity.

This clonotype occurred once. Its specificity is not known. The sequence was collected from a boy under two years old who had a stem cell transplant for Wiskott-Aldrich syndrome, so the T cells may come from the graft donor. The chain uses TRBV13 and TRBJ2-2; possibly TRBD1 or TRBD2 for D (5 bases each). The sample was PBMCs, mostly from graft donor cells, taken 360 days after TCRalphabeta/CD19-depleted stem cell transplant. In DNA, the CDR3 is TGTGCCAGCGGATACTGGGGGACCCTTTCCGGGGAGCTGTTTTTT. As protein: CASGYWGTLSGELFF.